The 5 T cell receptor beta chains below all came from one sample that was sequenced in a study of Ad26.COV2.S vaccination and SARS-CoV-2 variants. TCRdb keeps only in-frame clones here, not all; method: immunoSEQ multiplex PCR. The data contain 300,000 to 400,000 clones, around 86% of them singletons. Treatment here: 19 received Ad26.COV2.S at low or high dose, single or two shots; 5 received placebo; per-sample allocation not given. Material that was analyzed had been drawn on day 63 after the first vaccine or placebo injection. The source material was peripheral blood, sampled in a trial of Ad26.COV2.S vaccine versus placebo. The receptors were gathered from a person aged 18-60 years who received the Ad26.COV2.S COVID-19 vaccine or a placebo.

The V and J genes are TRBV5-1 and TRBJ2-5, with 8 bases lining up with TRBD2. The CDR3 loop spans 15 amino acids. V shed 6 bases and J 2 bases; nucleotides not matched to a gene: 9. Looked up from germline, CDR1 is SGHRS and CDR2 is YFSETQ. Here the CDR3 reads CASMGSGGLQETQYF. The CDR3 DNA sequence: TGCGCCAGCATGGGGAGCGGGGGCCTACAAGAGACCCAGTACTTC.

The chain is built from TRBV5-4 and TRBJ2-2; D remains unclear. The germline CDR1 and CDR2 sequences are SGHNT and YYREEE (reference sequence). Trimming left V 4 bases short and J 5 bases short, with 12 bases between. The CDR3 loop spans 14 amino acids. The chain's CDR3 is CASSPGYPTGELFF. In DNA form, the CDR3 reads TGTGCCAGCAGCCCCGGCTACCCGACCGGGGAGCTGTTTTTT. Complete variable domain (other parts from reference TRBV5-4 and TRBJ2-2): ETGVTQSPTHLIKTRGQQVTLRCSSQSGHNTVSWYQQALGQGPQFIFQYYREEENGRGNFPPRFSGLQFPNYSSELNVNALELDDSALYLCASSPGYPTGELFFGEGSRLTVL.

The chain uses TRBV3-1 (or the pseudogene TRBV3-2) and TRBJ2-1; 8 nucleotides match TRBD2. Germline values: CDR1 LGHDT, CDR2 YNNKEL (reference sequence). The CDR3 has 17 amino acids. Trimming cost V 0 bases and J 3 bases; bases outside gene matches: 7. CDR3 bases: TGTGCCAGCAGCCAAGATCTCGGGAGGGGGGGCTACAATGAGCAGTTCTTC. It is translated as CASSQDLGRGGYNEQFF.

This chain joins TRBV11-1 and TRBJ1-1; D is ambiguous. There are 15 residues in the CDR3. The V gene lost 0 bases and the J gene lost 2 bases, with 10 bases spanning the gap. From germline, CDR1 is SGHAT and CDR2 FQDESV (reference sequence). CDR3 coding DNA: TGTGCCAGCAGCTTAGCGGGCAGATCAAACACTGAAGCTTTCTTT. Translated, it gives CASSLAGRSNTEAFF.

This clone has at least ten counts. The CDR3 coding sequence is TGCGCCAGCAGCCAAGGAAGCCGGACAGATACGCAGTATTTT. It specifies CASSQGSRTDTQYF. This chain links TRBV4-3 with TRBJ2-3, with D hard to call. This CDR3 has 14 residues. Germline loops: CDR1 LGHNA, CDR2 YSLEER. Deletions cut 1 base from V and 3 bases from J, with 8 bases between.